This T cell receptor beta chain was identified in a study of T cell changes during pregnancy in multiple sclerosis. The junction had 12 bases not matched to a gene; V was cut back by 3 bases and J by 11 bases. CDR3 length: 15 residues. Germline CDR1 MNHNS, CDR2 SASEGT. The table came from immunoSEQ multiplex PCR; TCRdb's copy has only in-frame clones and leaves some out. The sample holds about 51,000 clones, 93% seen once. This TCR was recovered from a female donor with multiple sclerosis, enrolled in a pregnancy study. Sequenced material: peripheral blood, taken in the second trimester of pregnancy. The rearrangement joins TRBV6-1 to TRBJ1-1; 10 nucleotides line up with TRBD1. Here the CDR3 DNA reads TGTGCCAGCAGTGATAAGACAGGGGGCAAGTTAAGGGCTTTCTTT. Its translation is CASSDKTGGKLRAFF.